What follows is one T cell receptor (beta chain) and its context. The cohort comprised adults aged roughly 18 to 95 years residing in about two dozen US areas. Participant reports of clinical history set cohort assignment. CDR1 WSHSY and CDR2 SAAADI come from the germline V gene. Trimming left V 4 bases short and J 4 bases short, with 10 bases between. The CDR3 extends over 13 amino acids. The entry originates in a study of blood T cell repertoires in COVID-19. Study-wide background: From T cells, B-cell-depleted T cells, or PBMCs came the material, which was cDNA or gDNA.

Sequencing used immunoSEQ multiplex PCR; TCRdb keeps in-frame clones, though not all of them. The data show roughly 260,000 clones, roughly 88% seen once. What was sequenced was PBMCs or T cells enriched from blood (not recorded which). This TCR was sampled from a woman in her forties or fifties who had recovered from COVID-19. This chain uses TRBV10-2 with TRBJ1-1; the D is unclear. In DNA, the CDR3 is TGCGCCAGCAGTGTTGCGCAGGTCACTGAAGCTTTCTTT. Amino acid sequence: CASSVAQVTEAFF.